Below are 24 T cell receptor beta chains sequenced from a single sample in a study of T cell changes during pregnancy in multiple sclerosis. Only in-frame clones appear in the TCRdb table, and some are missing; sequencing was by immunoSEQ multiplex PCR. The sample lists about 53,000 clones, 92% occurring once. Material: CD4+ T cells from peripheral blood mononuclear cells, obtained in the third trimester of pregnancy. These receptor sequences come from a female donor with multiple sclerosis, enrolled in a pregnancy study.

The V and J genes are TRBV9 and TRBJ2-3; 7 nucleotides align to TRBD2. CDR1 is SGDLS, CDR2 YYNGEE, per germline. V lost 2 bases and J lost 5; bases outside the gene matches: 5. The CDR3 extends over 14 amino acids. CDR3 nucleotides: TGTGCCAGCAGCGTGGGGGGGGGTGGAGATACGCAGTATTTT. Amino acid sequence: CASSVGGGGDTQYF.

The J gene is TRBJ2-1, the V gene TRBV5-1; 7 bases are a match to TRBD2. This CDR3 has 15 amino acids. V shed 6 bases and J 3 bases; nucleotides not matched to a gene: 9. From germline, CDR1 is SGHRS and CDR2 YFSETQ. The CDR3 reads CASKEWGGDYNEQFF. CDR3 DNA sequence: TGCGCCAGCAAGGAATGGGGAGGGGACTACAATGAGCAGTTCTTC. Full variable domain (remainder filled in from reference TRBV5-1 and TRBJ2-1): KAGVTQTPRYLIKTRGQQVTLSCSPISGHRSVSWYQQTPGQGLQFLFEYFSETQRNKGNFPGRFSGRQFSNSRSEMNVSTLELGDSALYLCASKEWGGDYNEQFFGPGTRLTVL.

This chain joins TRBV2 and TRBJ2-7, with a weak D call TRBD1 (5 bases). The germline gives CDR1 SNHLY, CDR2 FYNNEI. The V end lost 4 bases, the J end lost 7 bases, and 8 bases lay between the germline ends. This CDR3 contains 11 residues. The CDR3: CASSGQGEQYF. The CDR3 nucleotides are TGTGCCAGCAGTGGCCAGGGAGAGCAGTACTTC.

The gene calls are TRBV2 and TRBJ2-3, with 8 bases fitting TRBD2. CDR1 SNHLY and CDR2 FYNNEI come from the germline V gene. The CDR3 is 15 amino acids. Trimming took 10 bases from V and 2 from J; bases not matched to a gene: 11. This chain's CDR3 is CATGGTGGPTDTQYF. The CDR3 DNA follows: TGTGCCACCGGAGGTACGGGGGGGCCCACAGATACGCAGTATTTT.

J is TRBJ1-6 and V is TRBV7-6, with D hard to call. CDR3 length: 13 residues. The V end was cut by 0 bases, the J end by 9 bases, with 6 bases between. Germline V gene sequence: CDR1 SGHVS, CDR2 FNYEAQ. CDR3 nucleotides: TGTGCCAGCAGCTTAGCACTTGGTTCACCCCTCCACTTT. Amino acids: CASSLALGSPLHF.

J is TRBJ1-1 and V is TRBV7-9; possible D gene TRBD1, 5 bases. Germline V CDR1 and CDR2: SEHNR, FQNEAQ (reference sequence). V was shortened by 6 bases and J by 0 bases, with 20 bases between the two germline ends. The CDR3 length is 17 residues. This CDR3 is CASRSTAGSQVNTEAFF. For the CDR3, the DNA is TGTGCCAGCAGGTCGACAGCAGGGTCCCAGGTGAACACTGAAGCTTTCTTT.

The rearrangement links TRBV4-1 to TRBJ1-2, with D perhaps TRBD1 (5 bases). Trimming shortened V by 0 bases and J by 6 bases, and 20 bases separated the two germline ends. The length of the CDR3 is 17 residues. The germline gives CDR1 MGHRA, CDR2 YSYEKL. CDR3 DNA: TGCGCCAGCAGCCAAGATAAATTTCGCGGCAGGGCAGATGGCTACACCTTC. The encoded protein is CASSQDKFRGRADGYTF.

This chain uses TRBV4-2 with TRBJ2-5; TRBD2 is a possible D gene (7 bases). The CDR3 length is 20 residues. V lost 1 base and J lost 5, with 29 bases in between. CDR1 is LGHNA and CDR2 is YNFKEQ in the germline V gene. The CDR3 loop reads CASSQAAAGAAVGVGETQYF. In DNA form, the CDR3 reads TGTGCCAGCAGCCAAGCGGCGGCGGGGGCTGCTGTAGGAGTCGGGGAGACCCAGTACTTC.

The chain links TRBV11-2 to TRBJ2-3; maybe TRBD2 (6 bases). Trimming removed 5 bases at V and 10 bases at J, with 10 bases between. Germline-derived CDR1 and CDR2 are SGHAT and FQNNGV. The CDR3 length is 11 residues. The CDR3 DNA reads TGTGCCAGCAGCCTACTAGCCCCGCAGTATTTT. As protein: CASSLLAPQYF.

This chain links TRBV10-3 with TRBJ1-4; 8 bases are a match to TRBD1. The V gene end was trimmed by 6 bases and the J gene end by 3 bases; junction bases not matched to a gene: 3. There are 14 residues in the CDR3. Germline CDR1 is ENHRY and CDR2 is SYGVKD. This CDR3 is CAISSTGANEKLFF. CDR3 nucleotide sequence: TGTGCCATCAGCTCGACAGGGGCTAATGAAAAACTGTTTTTT.

The rearrangement uses TRBV5-4 and TRBJ2-5, with D possibly being TRBD2 (6 bases). The CDR3 length is 15 residues. Germline CDR1 SGHNT, CDR2 YYREEE (reference sequence). Trimming stripped 3 bases from V and 0 bases from J, with 12 bases between. The CDR3 bases are TGTGCCAGCAGCTCCCGGGAGACGTACCAAGAGACCCAGTACTTC. Amino acid sequence: CASSSRETYQETQYF.

The chain employs TRBV12-5 and TRBJ1-1; TRBD1 is a possible D gene (5 bases). In germline, CDR1 is LGHNT, CDR2 FRNRAP. Trimming pared 2 bases from V and 4 bases from J, leaving 8 bases between. CDR3 length: 13 amino acids. The CDR3 bases are TGTGCTAGTGGTTTGCGGGGGGGCACTGAAGCTTTCTTT. Its protein product is CASGLRGGTEAFF.

This chain uses TRBV19 with TRBJ2-3; possible D gene TRBD2, 6 bases. The germline V gene encodes CDR1 LNHDA and CDR2 SQIVND (reference sequence). V was trimmed by 3 bases and J by 4 bases, leaving 23 bases between them. The CDR3 sequence is 18 residues long. CDR3 nucleotide sequence: TGTGCCAGTAGTATCGACCGCGGGACTCAGGGAGTCGCAGATACGCAGTATTTT. Its protein is CASSIDRGTQGVADTQYF.

This rearrangement joins TRBV4-1 to TRBJ1-1; D is undetermined. The V end lost 6 bases, the J end lost 3 bases, and 26 bases lay between the germline ends. The CDR3 loop spans 18 amino acids. From germline, CDR1 is MGHRA and CDR2 YSYEKL. DNA for the CDR3: TGCGCCAGCAGTGGCCGGAGGGTAAATCCGAACTTACACACTGAAGCTTTCTTT. It is translated as CASSGRRVNPNLHTEAFF.

The J gene is TRBJ2-6, the V gene TRBV19, with D unclear. The V gene lost 1 base and the J gene lost 0 bases, with 10 bases spanning the gap. The CDR3 loop spans 17 amino acids. CDR1 is LNHDA and CDR2 is SQIVND in the germline V gene (reference sequence). The CDR3 loop reads CASSIVSRFSGANVLTF. As DNA, the CDR3 is TGTGCCAGTAGTATAGTGTCTCGGTTCTCTGGGGCCAACGTCCTGACTTTC. The whole variable domain, remainder taken from reference TRBV19 and TRBJ2-6, is DGGITQSPKYLFRKEGQNVTLSCEQNLNHDAMYWYRQDPGQGLRLIYYSQIVNDFQKGDIAEGYSVSREKKESFPLTVTSAQKNPTAFYLCASSIVSRFSGANVLTFGAGSRLTVL.

The chain uses TRBV7-8 and TRBJ1-1, with no clear D. Germline V gene lookup returns CDR1 SGHVS and CDR2 FQNEAQ. The CDR3 is 13 residues long. Between the trimmed V and J ends, which lost 2 bases and 10 bases, there was a span of 14 bases. The CDR3 bases are TGTGCCAGCAGCTTAACCCCGGGATTAAGAGCTTTCTTT. Translated: CASSLTPGLRAFF. The full variable domain, with the rest looked up from reference TRBV7-8 and TRBJ1-1, is GAGVSQSPRYKVAKRGQDVALRCDPISGHVSLFWYQQALGQGPEFLTYFQNEAQLDKSGLPSDRFFAERPEGSVSTLKIQRTQQEDSAVYLCASSLTPGLRAFFGQGTRLTVV.

The chain couples TRBV27 to TRBJ2-1, with 8 positions matching TRBD2. The ends lost 5 bases at V and 10 bases at J; junction bases unmatched: 16. The CDR3 is 16 residues long. CDR1 is MNHEY, CDR2 SMNVEV, per germline (reference sequence). CDR3 bases: TGTGCCAGCAGTAGCACCGGGGGGGCCAATTTAAGGGAGCAGTTCTTC. Translating gives CASSSTGGANLREQFF.

This rearrangement joins TRBV6-6 to TRBJ2-3; TRBD2 matches at 9 bases. J gave up 2 bases and V 7 bases, and 7 bases lay outside the gene matches. CDR3 size: 15 residues. Germline CDR1 reads MNHNY; CDR2 reads SVGAGI (reference sequence). The CDR3 here is CASTSSGGLTDTQYF. CDR3 in DNA: TGTGCCAGCACCTCCAGCGGGGGGCTCACAGATACGCAGTATTTT.

This clone was found once. The chain employs TRBV11-2 and TRBJ2-1; tentative D call: TRBD2 (6 bases). V shed 1 base and J shed 7 bases, with 11 bases lying between them. The CDR3 consists of 14 residues. CDR1 is SGHAT and CDR2 is FQNNGV in the germline V gene. CDR3 in DNA: TGTGCCAGCAGCTTAGCGGGACTGCCTAATGAGCAGTTCTTC. Its protein is CASSLAGLPNEQFF.

The CDR3 nucleotides are TGTGCCAGCAGCCGCGGGTCGGAGACCTACGAGCAGTACTTC. Protein: CASSRGSETYEQYF. The chain uses TRBV5-5 and TRBJ2-7, with D perhaps TRBD2 (5 bases). CDR3 length: 14 amino acids. The V end lost 4 bases, the J end lost 2 bases, and 13 bases lay between the germline ends. Per germline, CDR1 SGHKS and CDR2 YYEKEE (reference sequence).

The chain uses TRBV20-1 and TRBJ1-2, with 10 bases that match TRBD1. The CDR3 is made up of 11 amino acids. Germline values: CDR1 DFQATT, CDR2 SNEGSKA (reference sequence). CDR3: CRVTGGRGYTF. The CDR3, as DNA: TGCAGGGTGACAGGGGGCCGTGGCTACACCTTC.

This chain links TRBV19 with TRBJ1-2; D gene unclear. In germline, CDR1 is LNHDA, CDR2 SQIVND (reference sequence). Trimming shortened V by 3 bases and J by 8 bases, and 16 bases separated the two germline ends. CDR3 length: 14 amino acids. For the CDR3, the DNA is TGTGCCAGTAGTATTAGCACACAATATAACGGCTACACCTTC. This translates into CASSISTQYNGYTF.

The V and J genes are TRBV20-1 and TRBJ2-7; D is undetermined. The V and J ends lost 1 base and 7 bases respectively, with 5 bases between them. This CDR3 contains 10 residues. Germline V gives CDR1 DFQATT, CDR2 SNEGSKA (reference sequence). The CDR3, as DNA: TGCAGTGCTAGAGCACAGGAGCAGTACTTC. Residues: CSARAQEQYF.

This chain uses TRBV9 with TRBJ2-2, with D uncertain. The CDR3 loop spans 17 amino acids. V lost 5 bases and J lost 4, with 21 bases in between. CDR1 is SGDLS, CDR2 YYNGEE, per germline. The CDR3 sequence: CASSLGGPRSRTGELFF. Here the CDR3 DNA reads TGTGCCAGCAGTTTAGGTGGGCCTCGAAGCCGCACCGGGGAGCTGTTTTTT.